The entry below gives a single T cell receptor beta chain sequence along with its context. Which antigen it targets is not known. No much larger clone is present one base from it, and per-base qualities are unavailable. A single peripheral blood draw of approximately 120 mL on average was collected from each donor into heparinised tubes. Using a panel that included CD45RO, CCR7, CD25, CD127, CD95 and CD27, naive, central memory, regulatory and stem cell-like memory CD4+ T cells were sorted on a BD FACSAria II. A purity above 98% was achieved for all sorted populations. Right away, PBMCs were isolated by Lymphoprep density gradient centrifugation and were stained directly, with no culture step. Samples were stained and sorted in pairs, with one healthy donor and one patient per experiment, so that batch effects were minimized. CDR1 and CDR2 are read off the germline V gene as LGHNA and YNFKEQ. From its cysteine to its phenylalanine, the CDR3 spans 14 amino acids. Only the CDR3 DNA is retained, 42 bases long and in frame from the first base. V is shortened by 0 bases, J by 4 bases, and the region joining them spans 9 bases.

This specimen belongs to a study of beta chain features in type 1 diabetes (dated by TCRdb to the late 2010s). Some background on the complete study: Mean age, gender distribution, total cell number and subset yield were not different between patients and healthy donors. Naive and central memory subsets were obtained from all 30 or so donors, but regulatory and stem cell-like memory subsets were isolated from only 8 patients and roughly 8 healthy donors. In the study, recently diagnosed type 1 diabetes patients and matched healthy donors were compared on the TCRB repertoires of their sorted circulating CD4+ T cell subsets. A total of approximately 100 million sorted cells were examined across all samples, and the number of cells per subset was strongly correlated with RNA yield. General findings and caveats noted by the study authors: Because cDNA was sequenced instead of genomic DNA, activated cells with high expression could be over-represented, although the groups did not differ in activation or CD3 levels. Patients with type 1 diabetes made fewer insertions and deleted more nucleotides at VDJ recombination sites, implying thymic rearrangement abnormalities. In all four CD4+ subsets, TCRB CDR3 length was moderately but significantly shorter in type 1 diabetes patients. The naive, central memory and regulatory TCRB repertoires appeared to resemble one another more closely among patients than among healthy donors. PCR may preferentially amplify shorter templates, but because patient and control samples were amplified and corrected together, any resulting skew would affect both groups equally. Only small numbers of individuals were included in the HLA sub-analyses, which left unresolved whether HLA type had any influence on TCRB rearrangement.

The High Capacity cDNA Reverse Transcription Kit was used to reverse transcribe all of the isolated RNA, meaning that expressed TCRB transcripts were what got sequenced. Naive, central memory and regulatory T cell samples underwent deep immunoSEQ sequencing, averaging roughly 3.4 million total reads per sample. Sorted cells were lysed in RLT buffer, and RNA was extracted using DNase-treated RNeasy Micro or Mini kits according to cell number. Each cell subset was processed on its own to prevent cross-contamination, while patient and healthy donor samples were processed together. TCRB sequences were amplified from cDNA with the immunoSEQ multiplex PCR, producing 87-bp fragments spanning the CDR3 region. The amplicons were sequenced using the Illumina HiSeq platform. In the original analysis: PCR bias was computationally corrected using synthetic template baselines, reads within Hamming distance 2 were collapsed, and singletons that could not be merged were discarded. Reads were aligned to IMGT to assign V, D and J genes, CDR3 length, and insertions or deletions at six rearrangement sites. Within each subset, clonotype counts were normalized to sorted cell number, after which true diversity and Gini coefficients were computed with the tcR R package. Repertoire sharing was quantified using the overlap coefficient calculated on TCRB nucleotide sequences. Out-of-frame TCRB sequences from naive cells were analyzed as a proxy for the pre-selection repertoire. Not all clones reach the TCRdb copy of this immuneACCESS table, which keeps in-frame sequences only. Checked studies attribute under half of the gap to unresolved V genes and leave the rest unexplained. The V and J calls and the clone size are those of that table, but D and trimming were determined from the DNA. This sample holds roughly 400,000 clones; roughly 16% were observed only once. The ten most abundant clones make up under 0.02% of the sample.

The chain links TRBV4-2 with TRBJ1-1; the D gene cannot be resolved reliably. The sample comprised naive CD4+ T cells from blood. This sample's cell subset or site label indicates: true naive CD4+ T cells. This receptor was identified in a woman aged 18 to 35 in good health. The CDR3 here reads CASSQDVGVTEAFF. The bases read TGTGCCAGCAGCCAAGACGTCGGGGTCACTGAAGCTTTCTTT.